The 10 T cell receptor beta chains below all came from one sample that was sequenced in a study of T cells in tuberculosis. Using immunoSEQ multiplex PCR, the repertoire was profiled, and TCRdb retains in-frame clones only, with some absent. The sample holds tens of thousands of clones; roughly 93% are singletons and the top ten take approximately 2%. Sorting used thawed, overnight-rested PBMC stained with anti-CD3, a viability dye and GMM-loaded CD1B tetramer. The lipid loaded on the CD1B tetramers was C32 glucose monomycolate from Rhodococcus equi. Sequenced input: CD1b-GMM tetramer-negative cells sorted from PBMCs. These receptors were collected from an adult woman with latent tuberculosis.

The gene calls are TRBV7-9 and TRBJ2-7, with TRBD2 matching 7 bases. Per the germline V gene, CDR1 is SEHNR and CDR2 is FQNEAQ (reference sequence). The CDR3 length is 12 residues. The junction had 3 bases not matched to a gene; V was cut back by 8 bases and J by 2 bases. CDR3 bases: TGTGCCAGCGAGGCGGGGGCCTACGAGCAGTACTTC. This codes for CASEAGAYEQYF.

CDR3 protein: CASSRDTNTGELFF. The CDR3 coding sequence is TGCGCCAGCAGCCGGGACACGAACACCGGGGAGCTGTTTTTT. This rearrangement joins TRBV5-1 to TRBJ2-2, with D perhaps matching TRBD1 (6 bases). The V end lost 4 bases, the J end lost 0 bases, and 7 bases lay between the germline ends. The germline V gene encodes CDR1 SGHRS and CDR2 YFSETQ. The CDR3 covers 14 residues.

The genes are TRBV5-1 and TRBJ1-1, with D perhaps TRBD1 (5 bases). Trimming pared 3 bases from V and 1 base from J, leaving 10 bases between. The CDR3 length is 14 residues. CDR1 is SGHRS, CDR2 YFSETQ, per germline. The CDR3 nucleotides are TGCGCCAGCAGCTCGCGGACACCGAACACTGAAGCTTTCTTT. Protein: CASSSRTPNTEAFF.

The genes are TRBV7-8 and TRBJ1-2; 7 bases line up with TRBD1. Trimming at V came to 2 bases and at J to 1 base, leaving 4 bases not matched to a gene. In germline, CDR1 is SGHVS, CDR2 FQNEAQ. The CDR3 covers 15 residues. The CDR3 spells CASSLMGQINYGYTF. The CDR3 DNA reads TGTGCCAGCAGCTTAATGGGACAGATTAACTATGGCTACACCTTC.

The chain recombines TRBV19 with TRBJ2-5; 12 bases agree with TRBD2. The closer fit of TRBJ2-7 to the DNA end suggests the J call may be wrong. Germline CDR1 reads LNHDA; CDR2 reads SQIVND (reference sequence). The CDR3 has 20 amino acids. CDR3 sequence: CASSVKHGLAGPFYSYEQYF. DNA for the CDR3: TGTGCCAGTAGTGTCAAGCACGGACTAGCGGGGCCTTTCTACTCCTACGAGCAGTACTTC.

This chain uses TRBV18 with TRBJ1-1; 8 nucleotides line up with TRBD1. V gave up 3 bases and J gave up 7 bases; unmatched junction bases: 7. This CDR3 spans 14 amino acids. The germline V gene has CDR1 KGHSH and CDR2 LQKENI. The CDR3 region has the DNA TGTGCCAGCTCACCCACTCAGGGGGCCATTGAAGCTTTCTTT. Translation: CASSPTQGAIEAFF.

The chain has TRBV25-1 and TRBJ1-3; TRBD1 matches 8 bases. The germline CDR1 and CDR2 sequences are MGHDK and SYGVNS. J was trimmed by 0 bases and V by 6 bases; bases with no gene match: 1. The CDR3 totals 14 residues. The CDR3 DNA follows: TGTGCCAGCAGCGACAGGGGCTCTGGAAACACCATATATTTT. Amino acids: CASSDRGSGNTIYF.

This clone was seen a single time. The V and J genes are TRBV14 and TRBJ1-2; 7 bases agree with TRBD1. Per the germline V gene, CDR1 is SGHDN and CDR2 is FVKESK. The J segment lost 0 bases and the V segment lost 1 base, leaving 5 bases of the junction unmatched. The CDR3 runs to 16 residues. CDR3: CASSQVLGTANYGYTF. The DNA for the CDR3 is TGTGCCAGCAGCCAAGTCCTCGGGACAGCTAACTATGGCTACACCTTC.

This clone appeared once. V usage is TRBV6-1 and J usage is TRBJ1-3, with D maybe TRBD1 (5 bases). Trimming pared 7 bases from V and 2 bases from J, leaving 9 bases between. The CDR3 has 13 amino acids. Germline lookup yields CDR1 MNHNS and CDR2 SASEGT. CDR3 in amino acids: CASKTEPGNTIYF. The DNA for the CDR3 is TGTGCCAGCAAGACAGAACCTGGAAACACCATATATTTT.

The rearrangement uses TRBV10-1 and TRBJ1-1; D not resolved. V shed 6 bases and J shed 0 bases, with 8 bases lying between them. This CDR3 comprises 13 residues. Germline CDR1 WNHNN, CDR2 SYGVQD (reference sequence). CDR3 nucleotide sequence: TGCGCCAGCAGACCAACGGTGAACACTGAAGCTTTCTTT. Translated, it gives CASRPTVNTEAFF.